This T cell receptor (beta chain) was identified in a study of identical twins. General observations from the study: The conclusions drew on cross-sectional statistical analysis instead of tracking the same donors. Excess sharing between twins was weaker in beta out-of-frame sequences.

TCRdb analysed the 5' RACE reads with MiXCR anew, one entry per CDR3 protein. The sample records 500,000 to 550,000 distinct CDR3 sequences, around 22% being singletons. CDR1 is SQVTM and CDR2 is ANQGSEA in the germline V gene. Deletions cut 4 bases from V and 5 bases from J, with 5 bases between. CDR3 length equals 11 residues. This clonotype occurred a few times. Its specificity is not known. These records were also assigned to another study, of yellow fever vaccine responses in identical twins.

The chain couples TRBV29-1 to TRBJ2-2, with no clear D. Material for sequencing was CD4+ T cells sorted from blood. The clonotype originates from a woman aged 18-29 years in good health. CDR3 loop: CSVVQTGELFF. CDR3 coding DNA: TGCAGCGTTGTACAGACCGGGGAGCTGTTTTTT.